What follows are 26 T cell receptor beta chains derived from one specimen sequenced in a study of chemoradiotherapy in HPV16-positive cancers. Produced via immunoSEQ multiplex PCR; TCRdb's table is partial and in-frame only. Of roughly 20,000 clones listed, more than 80% are singletons. Sequencing used blood, obtained from a patient who underwent chemoradiotherapy. The receptors shown here come from a human donor with HPV-associated anogenital cancer.

The chain combines TRBV11-1 with TRBJ2-7, with D uncertain. CDR1 and CDR2 from the germline V gene are SGHAT and FQDESV (reference sequence). The CDR3 is made up of 14 amino acids. V was cut by 0 bases and J by 2 bases, with 8 bases left in between. This CDR3 is CASSLAVQTYEQYF. CDR3 nucleotide sequence: TGTGCCAGCAGCTTAGCGGTCCAGACCTACGAGCAGTACTTC.

CDR3 amino acids: CASSSAEGNTIYF. CDR3 nucleotide sequence: TGCGCCAGCAGTAGTGCCGAAGGAAACACCATATATTTT. V gene TRBV5-1 combines with J gene TRBJ1-3, with D unclear. There are 13 residues in the CDR3. Trimming shortened V by 5 bases and J by 4 bases, and 10 bases separated the two germline ends. Germline V gene sequence: CDR1 SGHRS, CDR2 YFSETQ. The whole variable domain, filled in from reference TRBV5-1 and TRBJ1-3, reads KAGVTQTPRYLIKTRGQQVTLSCSPISGHRSVSWYQQTPGQGLQFLFEYFSETQRNKGNFPGRFSGRQFSNSRSEMNVSTLELGDSALYLCASSSAEGNTIYFGEGSWLTVV.

The genes are TRBV7-9 and TRBJ2-1, with 10 bases lining up with TRBD1. This CDR3 region has 13 residues. J lost 9 bases, V lost 6 bases, and 5 bases had no gene match. Germline V CDR1 and CDR2: SEHNR, FQNEAQ (reference sequence). DNA for the CDR3: TGTGCCAGCAGGACAGGGGGCGAAGGTGAGCAGTTCTTC. It yields the protein CASRTGGEGEQFF.

The V and J genes are TRBV6-5 and TRBJ2-1, with no clear D. V shed 4 bases and J shed 6 bases, with 10 bases lying between them. Germline V gene lookup returns CDR1 MNHEY and CDR2 SVGAGI. This CDR3 contains 13 residues. Here the CDR3 reads CASSSARPNEQFF. CDR3 coding DNA: TGTGCCAGCAGTTCGGCCCGACCCAATGAGCAGTTCTTC.

V usage is TRBV5-8 and J usage is TRBJ1-2; no reliable D call. In germline, CDR1 is SGHTS, CDR2 YDEGEE. V was clipped by 5 bases and J by 4 bases, with 12 bases between them. The CDR3 consists of 13 residues. The CDR3 DNA sequence: TGTGCCAGCAGTCGTATGGGGATCTATGGCTACACCTTC. Protein product: CASSRMGIYGYTF.

V and J are TRBV28 and TRBJ1-5, with 8 bases aligning to TRBD1. The CDR3 is made up of 14 amino acids. Germline trimming cut 5 bases from V and 4 bases from J; bases unmatched to any gene: 4. CDR1 MDHEN and CDR2 SYDVKM come from the germline V gene. The CDR3 is CASSPRTGNQPQHF. CDR3 sequence (DNA): TGTGCCAGCAGTCCGCGGACAGGGAATCAGCCCCAGCATTTT. The whole variable domain, filled in from reference TRBV28 and TRBJ1-5, reads DVKVTQSSRYLVKRTGEKVFLECVQDMDHENMFWYRQDPGLGLRLIYFSYDVKMKEKGDIPEGYSVSREKKERFSLILESASTNQTSMYLCASSPRTGNQPQHFGDGTRLSIL.

The genes are TRBV5-1 and TRBJ2-2; D gene ambiguous. The germline V gene encodes CDR1 SGHRS and CDR2 YFSETQ. Between the trimmed V and J ends, which lost 2 bases and 1 base, there was a span of 6 bases. This CDR3 is built from 14 residues. The CDR3 bases are TGCGCCAGCAGCTTCGGACGGAACACCGGGGAGCTGTTTTTT. It yields the protein CASSFGRNTGELFF.

The rearrangement joins TRBV18 to TRBJ1-6; D is possibly TRBD1 (5 bases). V gave up 3 bases and J gave up 11 bases, with 11 bases separating them. Germline lookup yields CDR1 KGHSH and CDR2 LQKENI. CDR3 length equals 13 residues. CDR3 sequence (DNA): TGTGCCAGCTCACCTGGGGACTTCACACCCCTCCACTTT. It is translated as CASSPGDFTPLHF.

The gene calls are TRBV5-4 and TRBJ1-2, with D unclear. Between the trimmed V and J ends, which lost 3 bases and 3 bases, there was a span of 15 bases. Germline-derived CDR1 and CDR2 are SGHNT and YYREEE (reference sequence). CDR3 length equals 15 residues. Here the CDR3 reads CASSSPVAGDYGYTF. For the CDR3, the DNA is TGTGCCAGCAGCTCCCCCGTGGCCGGGGACTATGGCTACACCTTC.

The chain links TRBV2 to TRBJ2-7; no reliable D call. The V gene lost 4 bases and the J gene lost 3 bases, with 7 bases spanning the gap. The V gene's germline CDR1 is SNHLY and CDR2 FYNNEI. This CDR3 comprises 12 residues. CDR3 in amino acids: CASSAGSYEQYF. The CDR3 region has the DNA TGTGCCAGCAGTGCGGGTAGCTACGAGCAGTACTTC.

This clone came up once. The V call is TRBV7-2, the J call TRBJ1-2; a weak D match, TRBD1 (6 bases). Germline CDR1 SGHTA, CDR2 FQGNSA. The CDR3 loop spans 14 amino acids. V gave up 5 bases and J gave up 2 bases, with 12 bases separating them. CDR3 residues: CASSLDSTNYGYTF. In DNA form, the CDR3 reads TGTGCCAGCAGCCTGGACAGTACGAACTATGGCTACACCTTC.

The rearrangement links TRBV2 to TRBJ2-2, with 9 bases aligning to TRBD1. CDR1 and CDR2 from the germline V gene are SNHLY and FYNNEI. V lost 7 bases and J lost 7; bases outside the gene matches: 7. The CDR3 consists of 14 residues. The chain's CDR3 is CASKRTGEGGELFF. The DNA of the CDR3 is TGTGCCAGCAAGAGGACAGGGGAGGGCGGGGAGCTGTTTTTT.

The count of this clone is one. The CDR3 DNA reads TGCGCCAGCAGCTTACAACTGGACCCCGATGAGCAGTTCTTC. As protein: CASSLQLDPDEQFF. The genes are TRBV5-1 and TRBJ2-1; D is uncertain. The germline gives CDR1 SGHRS, CDR2 YFSETQ. Trimming took off 2 bases at V and 8 bases at J, with 14 bases between the two ends. The CDR3 has 14 amino acids.

Details on this clone: The sample has other DNA sequences that encode this CDR3 too. V is TRBV7-2 and J is TRBJ1-5; D might be TRBD1 (5 bases). Trimming removed 1 base from V and 0 bases from J, with 10 bases in between. CDR3 length: 16 amino acids. The V gene's germline CDR1 is SGHTA and CDR2 FQGNSA. CDR3 DNA: TGTGCCAGCAGCTTAGTCTGGGGCCGTAGCAATCAGCCCCAGCATTTT. Protein product: CASSLVWGRSNQPQHF.

The chain uses TRBV5-1 and TRBJ1-3; D uncertain. This CDR3 is built from 17 residues. V was pared by 0 bases and J by 0 bases, with 13 bases between. Per the germline V gene, CDR1 is SGHRS and CDR2 is YFSETQ. CDR3 nucleotide sequence: TGCGCCAGCAGCTTGGCAATGGACGGCTCCTCTGGAAACACCATATATTTT. Translating it yields CASSLAMDGSSGNTIYF.

This chain joins TRBV19 and TRBJ1-6; 9 positions agree with TRBD1. The V gene's germline CDR1 is LNHDA and CDR2 SQIVND (reference sequence). The junction had 4 bases not matched to a gene; V was cut back by 3 bases and J by 7 bases. The CDR3 extends over 15 amino acids. This CDR3 is CASSMTGGNNSPLHF. The CDR3 coding sequence is TGTGCCAGTAGTATGACAGGGGGGAACAATTCACCCCTCCACTTT.

This chain links TRBV7-2 with TRBJ1-2; 8 nucleotides align to TRBD1. V gave up 1 base and J gave up 7 bases; unmatched junction bases: 8. This CDR3 contains 15 residues. CDR1 is SGHTA and CDR2 is FQGNSA in the germline V gene. CDR3: CASSLGPDRGLGYTF. The CDR3 bases are TGTGCCAGCAGCTTAGGCCCCGACAGGGGTCTTGGCTACACCTTC. The full variable domain, its missing parts supplied by reference TRBV7-2 and TRBJ1-2, is GAGVSQSPSNKVTEKGKDVELRCDPISGHTALYWYRQSLGQGLEFLIYFQGNSAPDKSGLPSDRFSAERTGGSVSTLTIQRTQQEDSAVYLCASSLGPDRGLGYTFGSGTRLTVV.

DNA for the CDR3: TGTGCCAGCAGTTTATTCCGCCGCGACAGGGACGGATACACCTTC. Its protein is CASSLFRRDRDGYTF. The chain employs TRBV27 and TRBJ1-2; the match to TRBD1 covers 7 bases. The CDR3 has 15 residues. Germline V CDR1 and CDR2: MNHEY, SMNVEV (reference sequence). V shed 1 base, J shed 11 bases, and the junction held 13 bases outside the gene matches.

The chain carries TRBV7-9 and TRBJ2-3, with D maybe TRBD2 (7 bases). The CDR3 has 16 residues. V lost 4 bases to trimming and J lost 0 bases, with 14 bases between them. Looked up from germline, CDR1 is SEHNR and CDR2 is FQNEAQ (reference sequence). The CDR3 region has the DNA TGTGCCAGCAGCTCAAGGGCGGGGGCTAGCACAGATACGCAGTATTTT. Translated, it gives CASSSRAGASTDTQYF.

The gene calls are TRBV6-1 and TRBJ1-2; D gene unclear. Trimming removed 1 base at V and 3 bases at J, with 18 bases between. CDR3 length: 17 residues. The germline V gene has CDR1 MNHNS and CDR2 SASEGT. CDR3 bases: TGTGCCAGCAGTGAAGGTGGGTCGGGGAGCCTTCACTATGGCTACACCTTC. It translates to CASSEGGSGSLHYGYTF.

The chain carries TRBV11-2 and TRBJ2-5; D gene uncertain. Matching the DNA end better, TRBJ2-7 makes the J call doubtful. Germline values: CDR1 SGHAT, CDR2 FQNNGV. The CDR3 consists of 14 residues. The CDR3 DNA reads as TGTGCCAGCAGCTTAGATGTCAGCTCCTACGAGCAGTACTTC. It yields the protein CASSLDVSSYEQYF.

The chain recombines TRBV27 with TRBJ2-7; maybe TRBD2 (6 bases). From germline, CDR1 is MNHEY and CDR2 SMNVEV (reference sequence). The CDR3 has 17 amino acids. V was clipped by 8 bases and J by 1 base, with 24 bases between them. CDR3 bases: TGTGCCAGCTCCACAAAGCGCGGGACGCAGGTTTCCTACGAGCAGTACTTC. This codes for CASSTKRGTQVSYEQYF.

V and J are TRBV9 and TRBJ1-2; 8 bases are a match to TRBD1. Germline V gene data show CDR1 as SGDLS and CDR2 as YYNGEE. This CDR3 is built from 15 residues. J gave up 3 bases and V 3 bases, and 7 bases lay outside the gene matches. The CDR3 protein is CASSGKRTGYYGYTF. In DNA form, the CDR3 reads TGTGCCAGCAGCGGGAAGCGGACAGGGTACTATGGCTACACCTTC.

The chain has TRBV6-6 and TRBJ1-1, with D possibly being TRBD1 (6 bases). The CDR3 has 16 amino acids. V lost 7 bases to trimming and J lost 1 base, with 19 bases between them. Germline CDR1 and CDR2: MNHNY and SVGAGI (reference sequence). The CDR3 coding sequence is TGTGCCAGCAAAGCTCAGGGGTCGTTGACGAACACTGAAGCTTTCTTT. Translation: CASKAQGSLTNTEAFF.

The table lists this clone with a count of one. The chain links TRBV5-1 to TRBJ2-2; 11 nucleotides match TRBD2. CDR1 and CDR2 (germline): SGHRS, YFSETQ. This CDR3 region has 16 residues. The junction had 5 bases not matched to a gene; V was cut back by 2 bases and J by 5 bases. The CDR3 DNA is TGCGCCAGCAGCTTTAGCGGGGGGGCCGAGACCGGGGAGCTGTTTTTT. It specifies CASSFSGGAETGELFF.

The rearrangement links TRBV6-1 to TRBJ2-3, with a weak D call TRBD1 (6 bases). There are 15 residues in the CDR3. Germline lookup yields CDR1 MNHNS and CDR2 SASEGT. The V and J ends lost 3 bases and 2 bases respectively, with 12 bases between them. This CDR3 is CASSDRQGITDTQYF. The CDR3 DNA reads TGTGCCAGCAGTGATCGGCAGGGGATCACAGATACGCAGTATTTT.